What follows describes a single TCR beta chain. What it binds is not known. This sample was taken from a study of cytomegalovirus exposure and HLA in healthy donors. Overall study results and limits: In presence/absence analyses, roughly uniform sequencing depth across donors was assumed.

In germline, CDR1 is SGDLS, CDR2 YYNGEE. The CDR3 loop spans 14 amino acids. Researchers ran the PCR with 60 Vbeta and 13 Jbeta primers. Data came from immunoSEQ multiplex PCR; TCRdb stores just in-frame clones and leaves some out. The sample has approximately 70,000 clones, about three quarters seen once; the top ten hold 9.7%. The TCR sequence derives from a man in his forties in good health and CMV-seronegative. The V gene is TRBV9, the J gene TRBJ2-5; a possible D gene is TRBD1 (5 bases). The J call may be incorrect, as the DNA end agrees better with TRBJ2-7. The sample taken for sequencing was PBMCs. The CDR3 DNA reads TGTGCCAGCAGCGTAGGACAGTCTACCTACGAGCAGTACTTC. This translates into CASSVGQSTYEQYF.